This T cell receptor (beta chain) was retrieved from a study of blood T cells in healthy people across ages. Study as a whole: The template switching approach captured approximately one barcoded beta molecule for every two T cells.

For the second PCR, which ran for 7 to 11 cycles, a sample-barcoded 5' primer and a J-beta primer mix were used. TCRdb re-analysed the 5' RACE reads in MiXCR, keeping a single row per CDR3 protein. The table shows around 1.5 million distinct CDR3 sequences, with roughly 30% occurring only once. With regard to this clonotype: The target antigen is unknown.

Germline V gene data show CDR1 as SGHTA and CDR2 as FQGNSA. Losses at the gene ends were 11 bases for V and 12 bases for J; bases not matched to a gene: 12. The CDR3 is 12 amino acids. Study findings and constraints: TCR beta diversity, measured per million T cells, fell in a roughly linear way with age. Both higher diversity and more naive CD4+ cells marked long-lived donors when set against aged donors.

The extraction recovered at least 6 micrograms of total RNA per sample. The chain links TRBV7-2 to TRBJ2-1; 8 nucleotides match TRBD2. This clonotype was sampled from a woman aged 25 to 45 in good health. What was sequenced was blood. Written as DNA, the CDR3 is TGTGCCCGCGGGGGGAGGATTGGAGGGCAGTTCTTC. This translates into CARGGRIGGQFF. Based on the CDR3 plus reference TRBV7-2 and TRBJ2-1, the full variable domain is GAGVSQSPSNKVTEKGKDVELRCDPISGHTALYWYRQSLGQGLEFLIYFQGNSAPDKSGLPSDRFSAERTGGSVSTLTIQRTQQEDSAVYLCARGGRIGGQFFGPGTRLTVL.